This T cell receptor beta chain was found in a study of blood T cell repertoires in COVID-19. Study at large: The samples span acute and convalescent COVID-19 from the United States, Italy and Spain. Sources were T cells, B-cell-depleted T cells, or PBMCs; the material itself was cDNA or gDNA.

Per the study methods: By means of reference gene primer amplification, nucleated cell counts were estimated. Only in-frame clones appear in the TCRdb table, and some are missing; sequencing was by immunoSEQ multiplex PCR. That table is the source of V, J and clone size, and D and trimming were worked out from the DNA. The sample carries 170,000 or so clones, more than 75% recorded once. Trimming removed 6 bases at V and 1 base at J, with 10 bases between. The germline V gene encodes CDR1 SNHLY and CDR2 FYNNEI. The CDR3 is 14 amino acids. The V call is TRBV2, the J call TRBJ1-5; tentatively, D is TRBD1 (6 bases). The specimen sequenced was peripheral blood. This TCR derives from a young woman who had recovered from COVID-19. The DNA for the CDR3 is TGTGCCAGCAGGCAGGGGTTCAGCAATCAGCCCCAGCATTTT. This gives the protein CASRQGFSNQPQHF.